The clone carrying this TCR beta chain occurred once. Sequenced by immunoSEQ multiplex PCR; TCRdb stores in-frame clones only, minus some. The sample comprises 70,000 or so clones, roughly nine tenths of which are singletons, and 15% to 20% rests with the top ten. The record originates from a study of control samples from healthy donors and cancer patients. The CDR3 runs 14 residues. Germline CDR1 and CDR2: SGHRS and YFSETQ. Unmatched junction bases numbered 2, after V lost 2 bases and J lost 4 bases. The sample comprised PBMCs. The TCR sequence derives from a man aged 55 to 70 with lung cancer. The V call is TRBV5-1, the J call TRBJ1-4, with 7 bases aligning to TRBD1. DNA of the CDR3: TGCGCCAGCAGCTTCGACAGGGTTAATGAAAAACTGTTTTTT. It translates to CASSFDRVNEKLFF.